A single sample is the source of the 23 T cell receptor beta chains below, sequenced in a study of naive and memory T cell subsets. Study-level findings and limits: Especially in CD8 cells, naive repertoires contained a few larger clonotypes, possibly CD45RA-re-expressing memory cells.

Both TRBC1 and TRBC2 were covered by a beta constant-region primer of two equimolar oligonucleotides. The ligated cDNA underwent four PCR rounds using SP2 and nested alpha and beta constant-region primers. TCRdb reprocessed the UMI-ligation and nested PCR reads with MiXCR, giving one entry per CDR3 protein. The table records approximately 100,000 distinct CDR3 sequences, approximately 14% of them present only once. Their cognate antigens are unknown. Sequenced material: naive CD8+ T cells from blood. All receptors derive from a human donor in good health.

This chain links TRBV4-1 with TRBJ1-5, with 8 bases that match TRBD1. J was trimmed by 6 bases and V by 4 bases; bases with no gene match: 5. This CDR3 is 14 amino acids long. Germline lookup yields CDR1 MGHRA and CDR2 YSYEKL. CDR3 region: CASSPATGVQPQHF. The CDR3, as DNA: TGCGCCAGCAGCCCGGCGACAGGGGTTCAGCCCCAGCATTTT.

The CDR3 DNA follows: TGCGCCAGCAGCCCCGGTTCCGTAGGAGAGACCCAGTACTTC. Translation gives CASSPGSVGETQYF. This rearrangement joins TRBV4-3 to TRBJ2-5; D remains ambiguous. The ends were cut back, 4 bases at V and 4 bases at J, with 13 bases in the middle. CDR3 length: 14 amino acids. Germline loops: CDR1 LGHNA, CDR2 YSLEER.

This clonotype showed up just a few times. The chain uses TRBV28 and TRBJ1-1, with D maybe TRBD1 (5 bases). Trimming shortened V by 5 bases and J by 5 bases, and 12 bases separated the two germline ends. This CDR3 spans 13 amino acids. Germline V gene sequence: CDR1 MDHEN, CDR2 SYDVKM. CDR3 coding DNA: TGTGCCAGCAGTCGGGACGGGAAGACTGAAGCTTTCTTT. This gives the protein CASSRDGKTEAFF.

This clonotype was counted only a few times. CDR3 coding DNA: TGTGCCAGCGATAGCGGGGACACCGGGGAGCTGTTTTTT. It translates to CASDSGDTGELFF. The chain combines TRBV28 with TRBJ2-2; 8 nucleotides align to TRBD2. In germline, CDR1 is MDHEN, CDR2 SYDVKM. The CDR3 is 13 amino acids. After removal of 8 bases from V and 3 bases from J, the junction contained 2 bases not matched to a gene.

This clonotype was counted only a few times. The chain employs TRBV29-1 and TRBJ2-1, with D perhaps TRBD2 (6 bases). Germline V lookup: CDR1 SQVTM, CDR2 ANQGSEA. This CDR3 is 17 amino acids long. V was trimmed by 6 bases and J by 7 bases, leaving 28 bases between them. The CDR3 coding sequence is TGCAGCGTACCCGCCCATTTCGACGCCGGGGGTTGGAATGAGCAGTTCTTC. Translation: CSVPAHFDAGGWNEQFF.

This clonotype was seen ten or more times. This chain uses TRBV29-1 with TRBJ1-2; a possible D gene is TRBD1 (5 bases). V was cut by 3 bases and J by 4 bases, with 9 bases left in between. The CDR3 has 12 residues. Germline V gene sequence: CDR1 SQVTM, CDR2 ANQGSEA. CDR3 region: CSVDPGTYGYTF. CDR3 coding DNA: TGCAGCGTTGATCCGGGGACCTATGGCTACACCTTC.

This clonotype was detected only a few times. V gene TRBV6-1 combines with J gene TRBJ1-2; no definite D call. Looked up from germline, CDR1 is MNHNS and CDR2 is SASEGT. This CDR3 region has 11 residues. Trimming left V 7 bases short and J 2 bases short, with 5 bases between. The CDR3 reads CASTENYGYTF. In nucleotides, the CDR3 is TGTGCCAGCACGGAGAACTATGGCTACACCTTC.

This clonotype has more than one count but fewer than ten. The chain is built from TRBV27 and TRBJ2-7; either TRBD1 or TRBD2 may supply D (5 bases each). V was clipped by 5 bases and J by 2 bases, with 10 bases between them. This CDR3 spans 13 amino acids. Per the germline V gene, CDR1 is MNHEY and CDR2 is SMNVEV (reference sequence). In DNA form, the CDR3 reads TGTGCCAGCAGTAGGGACCGCACCTACGAGCAGTACTTC. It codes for CASSRDRTYEQYF.

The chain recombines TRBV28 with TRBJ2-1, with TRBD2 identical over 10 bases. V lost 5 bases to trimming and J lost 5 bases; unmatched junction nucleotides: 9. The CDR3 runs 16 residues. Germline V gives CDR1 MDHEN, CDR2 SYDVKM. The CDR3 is CASSPRPTSGNNEQFF. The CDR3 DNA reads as TGTGCCAGCAGTCCCCGACCCACTAGCGGGAACAATGAGCAGTTCTTC.

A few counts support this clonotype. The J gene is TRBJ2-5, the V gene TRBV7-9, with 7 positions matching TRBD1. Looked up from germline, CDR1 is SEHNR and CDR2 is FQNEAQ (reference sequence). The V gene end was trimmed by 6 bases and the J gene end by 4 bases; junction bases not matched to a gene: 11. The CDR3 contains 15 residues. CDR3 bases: TGTGCCAGCAGTTCTAATACAGGGGCCGCAGAGACCCAGTACTTC. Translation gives CASSSNTGAAETQYF. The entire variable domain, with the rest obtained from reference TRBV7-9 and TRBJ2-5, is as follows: DTGVSQNPRHKITKRGQNVTFRCDPISEHNRLYWYRQTLGQGPEFLTYFQNEAQLEKSRLLSDRFSAERPKGSFSTLEIQRTEQGDSAMYLCASSSNTGAAETQYFGPGTRLLVL.

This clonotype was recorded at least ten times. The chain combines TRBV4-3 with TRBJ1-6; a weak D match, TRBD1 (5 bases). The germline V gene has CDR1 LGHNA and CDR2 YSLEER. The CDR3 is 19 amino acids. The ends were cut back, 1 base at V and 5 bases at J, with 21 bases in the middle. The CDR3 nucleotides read TGCGCCAGCAGCCAAGTAAGCAGGGTTCCGCCTGGGGATAATTCACCCCTCCACTTT. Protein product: CASSQVSRVPPGDNSPLHF.

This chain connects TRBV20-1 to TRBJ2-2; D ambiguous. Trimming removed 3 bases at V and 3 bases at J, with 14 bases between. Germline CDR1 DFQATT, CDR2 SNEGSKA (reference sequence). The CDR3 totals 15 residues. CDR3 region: CSASTTGGYTGELFF. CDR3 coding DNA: TGCAGTGCTAGTACTACTGGTGGATACACCGGGGAGCTGTTTTTT.

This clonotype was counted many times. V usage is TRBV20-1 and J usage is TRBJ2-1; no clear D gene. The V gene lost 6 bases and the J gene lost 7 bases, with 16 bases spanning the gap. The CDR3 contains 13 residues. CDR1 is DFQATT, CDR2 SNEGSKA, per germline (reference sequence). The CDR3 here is CSAHYPTGNEQFF. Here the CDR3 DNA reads TGCAGTGCGCACTACCCGACCGGGAATGAGCAGTTCTTC.

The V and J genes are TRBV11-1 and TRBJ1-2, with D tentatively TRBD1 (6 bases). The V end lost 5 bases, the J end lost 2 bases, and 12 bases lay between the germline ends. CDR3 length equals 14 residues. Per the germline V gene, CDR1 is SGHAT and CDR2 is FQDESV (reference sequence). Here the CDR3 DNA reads TGTGCCAGCAGCGGCCCGGACAGCAACTATGGCTACACCTTC. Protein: CASSGPDSNYGYTF.

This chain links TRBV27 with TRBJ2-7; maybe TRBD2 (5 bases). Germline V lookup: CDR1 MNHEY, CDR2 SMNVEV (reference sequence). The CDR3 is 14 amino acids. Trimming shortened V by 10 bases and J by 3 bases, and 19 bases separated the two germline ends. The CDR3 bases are TGTGCCATTGCCCCAACCCCTACTAGCTACGAGCAGTACTTC. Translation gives CAIAPTPTSYEQYF.

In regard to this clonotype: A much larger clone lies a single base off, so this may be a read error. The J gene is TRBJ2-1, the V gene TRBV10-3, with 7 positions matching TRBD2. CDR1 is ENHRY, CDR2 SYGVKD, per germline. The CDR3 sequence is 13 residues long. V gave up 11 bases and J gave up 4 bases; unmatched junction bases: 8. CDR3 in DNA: TGTGCCGGCTCTAGCGGAGTTTACAATGAGCAGTTCTTC. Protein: CAGSSGVYNEQFF.

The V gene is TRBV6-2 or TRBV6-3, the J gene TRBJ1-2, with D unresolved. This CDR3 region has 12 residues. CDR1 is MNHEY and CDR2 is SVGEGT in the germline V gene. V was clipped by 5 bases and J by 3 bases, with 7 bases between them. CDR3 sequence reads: CASSTGYYGYTF. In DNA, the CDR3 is TGTGCCAGCAGTACCGGATACTATGGCTACACCTTC.

This chain's CDR3 is CASSLSIAGGNQPQHF. The CDR3 DNA reads TGTGCCAGCAGTTTATCGATCGCGGGGGGCAATCAGCCCCAGCATTTT. The chain has TRBV27 and TRBJ1-5, with D tentatively TRBD1 (5 bases). The CDR3 runs 16 residues. CDR1 and CDR2 (germline): MNHEY, SMNVEV (reference sequence). Trimming removed 0 bases from V and 2 bases from J, with 11 bases in between.

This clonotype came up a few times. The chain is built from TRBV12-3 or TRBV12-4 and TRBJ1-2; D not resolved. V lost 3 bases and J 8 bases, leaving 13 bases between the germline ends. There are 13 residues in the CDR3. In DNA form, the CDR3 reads TGTGCCAGCAGTTTCTTCGGGTTGAAAGGCTACACCTTC. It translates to CASSFFGLKGYTF.

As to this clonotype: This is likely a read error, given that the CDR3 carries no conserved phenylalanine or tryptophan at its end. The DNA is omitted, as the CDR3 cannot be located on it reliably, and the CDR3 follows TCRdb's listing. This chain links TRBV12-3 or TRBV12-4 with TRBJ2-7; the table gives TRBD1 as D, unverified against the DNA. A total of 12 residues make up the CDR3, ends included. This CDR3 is CASSLLPSSPVL.

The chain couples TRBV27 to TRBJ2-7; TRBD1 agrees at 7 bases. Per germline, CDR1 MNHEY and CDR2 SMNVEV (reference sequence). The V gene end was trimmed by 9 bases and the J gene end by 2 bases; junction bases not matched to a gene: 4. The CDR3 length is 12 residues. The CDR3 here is CASKGAPYEQYF. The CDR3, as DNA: TGTGCCAGTAAGGGGGCCCCCTACGAGCAGTACTTC.

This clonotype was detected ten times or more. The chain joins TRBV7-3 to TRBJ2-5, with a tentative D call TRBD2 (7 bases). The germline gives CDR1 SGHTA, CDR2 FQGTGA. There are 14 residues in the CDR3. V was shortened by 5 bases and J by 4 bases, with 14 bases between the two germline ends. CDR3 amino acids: CASSRGGAGETQYF. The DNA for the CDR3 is TGTGCCAGCAGCCGAGGGGGGGCCGGAGAGACCCAGTACTTC.

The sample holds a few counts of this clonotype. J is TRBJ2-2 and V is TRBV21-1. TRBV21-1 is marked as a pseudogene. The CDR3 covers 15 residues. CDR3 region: CASSKERGNTGELFF. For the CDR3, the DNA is TGTGCCAGCAGCAAAGAAAGAGGAAACACCGGGGAGCTGTTTTTT.